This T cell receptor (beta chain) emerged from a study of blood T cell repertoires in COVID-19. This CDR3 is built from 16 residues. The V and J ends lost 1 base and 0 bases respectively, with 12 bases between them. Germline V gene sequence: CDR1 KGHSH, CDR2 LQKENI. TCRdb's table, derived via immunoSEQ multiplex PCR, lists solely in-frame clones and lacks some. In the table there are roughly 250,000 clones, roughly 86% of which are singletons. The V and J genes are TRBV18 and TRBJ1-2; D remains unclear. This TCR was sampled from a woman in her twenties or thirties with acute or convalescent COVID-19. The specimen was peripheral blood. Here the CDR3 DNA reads TGTGCCAGCTCACCACTTCCCAAGAGGGCTAACTATGGCTACACCTTC. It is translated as CASSPLPKRANYGYTF.